Presented here are 11 T cell receptor beta chains from one specimen sequenced in a study of T cell repertoires in cytomegalovirus infection. These receptors have no known antigen. TCRdb ran MiXCR on the reads and lists one entry per CDR3 protein. There are approximately 340,000 distinct CDR3 sequences in the sample; almost 30% occur only once, and around 20% lies in the top ten. The input for sequencing was cultured PBMCs, taken from culture after CMV antigen stimulation. The receptors shown here come from a human donor in good health (CMV status not recorded). Some clones in this sample may be carry-over from other donors' samples.

This clonotype was counted a few times. The rearrangement joins TRBV12-3 or TRBV12-4 to TRBJ1-2, with D possibly TRBD1 on 6 matching bases. Trimming shortened V by 6 bases and J by 1 base, and 21 bases separated the two germline ends. There are 17 residues in the CDR3. DNA for the CDR3: TGTGCCAGCAGCCAGTTACCGGGACAACCGCTTAACTATGGCTACACCTTC. Amino acid sequence: CASSQLPGQPLNYGYTF.

This chain joins TRBV4-1 and TRBJ2-7, with D maybe TRBD2 (5 bases). Trimming cost V 1 base and J 4 bases, with 11 bases left between them. This CDR3 is built from 14 residues. In germline, CDR1 is MGHRA, CDR2 YSYEKL. The CDR3 loop reads CASSQVGSSYEQYF. CDR3 coding DNA: TGCGCCAGCAGCCAAGTTGGGAGTTCGTACGAGCAGTACTTC.

This clonotype was counted a few times. The chain has TRBV7-8 and TRBJ1-1; maybe TRBD1 (5 bases). Trimming cost V 5 bases and J 0 bases, with 13 bases left between them. The CDR3 extends over 15 amino acids. Germline V gives CDR1 SGHVS, CDR2 FQNEAQ. Written as DNA, the CDR3 is TGTGCCAGCAGCCTAACGACAGCTTTGAACACTGAAGCTTTCTTT. Translation: CASSLTTALNTEAFF.

The table lists this clonotype with a few counts. This chain joins TRBV6-2 or TRBV6-3 and TRBJ2-7; D ambiguous. Trimming shortened V by 3 bases and J by 0 bases, and 6 bases separated the two germline ends. This CDR3 is 13 amino acids long. Per the germline V gene, CDR1 is MNHEY and CDR2 is SVGEGT. For the CDR3, the DNA is TGTGCCAGCAGTTATTCTCCCTCCTACGAGCAGTACTTC. This sequence encodes CASSYSPSYEQYF.

The chain employs TRBV12-3 or TRBV12-4 and TRBJ1-2; no clear D gene. Trimming left V 6 bases short and J 3 bases short, with 11 bases between. The CDR3 runs 13 residues. CDR3 amino acids: CASSPDIDYGYTF. The CDR3 nucleotides are TGTGCCAGCAGCCCTGATATTGACTATGGCTACACCTTC.

This clonotype was found a few times. The V and J genes are TRBV19 and TRBJ1-2; D call uncertain. Per germline, CDR1 LNHDA and CDR2 SQIVND (reference sequence). V lost 7 bases and J 2 bases, leaving 11 bases between the germline ends. The CDR3 sequence is 13 residues long. CDR3 sequence (DNA): TGTGCCAGTACCAAAAACAGAAACTATGGCTACACCTTC. Residues: CASTKNRNYGYTF.

This clonotype was picked up a small number of times. The chain has TRBV10-3 and TRBJ2-1, with D perhaps matching TRBD1 (6 bases). Germline values: CDR1 ENHRY, CDR2 SYGVKD. V shed 4 bases and J shed 5 bases, with 6 bases lying between them. This CDR3 is built from 12 residues. CDR3: CAISAGDNEQFF. DNA for the CDR3: TGTGCCATCAGTGCAGGGGACAATGAGCAGTTCTTC.

The chain links TRBV2 to TRBJ2-5; 8 positions agree with TRBD1. Trimming took 6 bases from V and 1 from J; bases not matched to a gene: 4. CDR1 SNHLY and CDR2 FYNNEI come from the germline V gene. This CDR3 region has 14 residues. In DNA, the CDR3 is TGTGCCAGCAGACCGGACAGGGTCCAAGAGACCCAGTACTTC. Its protein product is CASRPDRVQETQYF.

This chain uses TRBV20-1 with TRBJ2-5; 9 positions agree with TRBD1. CDR1 DFQATT and CDR2 SNEGSKA come from the germline V gene (reference sequence). After removal of 6 bases from V and 3 bases from J, the junction contained 5 bases not matched to a gene. The CDR3 spans 13 residues. The CDR3 spells CSAWTGVEETQYF. The CDR3 nucleotides read TGCAGTGCCTGGACAGGGGTGGAAGAGACCCAGTACTTC.

In the case of this clonotype: A read error is likely, as this CDR3 ends without the conserved phenylalanine or tryptophan. DNA of the CDR3: TGTGCCAGCACCCCACGGGGAGGCTTCTCCTACGAGCAGTACTCC. It is translated as CASTPRGGFSYEQYS. The chain carries TRBV7-2 and TRBJ2-7; D might be TRBD2 (6 bases). V shed 7 bases and J shed 0 bases, with 16 bases lying between them. CDR1 is SGHTA, CDR2 FQGNSA, per germline. This CDR3 spans 15 amino acids.

The CDR3 DNA reads as TGTGCCAGCAGCTTAGCGCGAGGGGCTGGCTATGGCTACACCTTC. Translated: CASSLARGAGYGYTF. The chain uses TRBV7-6 and TRBJ1-2; a weak D match, TRBD1 (5 bases). CDR3 size: 15 residues. V was cut by 0 bases and J by 4 bases, with 12 bases left in between. In germline, CDR1 is SGHVS, CDR2 FNYEAQ. Together with reference TRBV7-6 and TRBJ1-2, the CDR3 gives the full variable domain: GAGVSQSPRYKVTKRGQDVALRCDPISGHVSLYWYRQALGQGPEFLTYFNYEAQQDKSGLPNDRFSAERPEGSISTLTIQRTEQRDSAMYRCASSLARGAGYGYTFGSGTRLTVV.